The 9 T cell receptor beta chains below come from one sample, sequenced in a study of blood T cell repertoires in COVID-19. Profiled with immunoSEQ multiplex PCR; TCRdb holds only in-frame clones, not every one. The table shows tens of thousands of clones, with around 90% occurring only once. Sequenced sample: peripheral blood. Source of these receptors: a woman in her sixties or seventies with active COVID-19.

The CDR3 reads CASSFWQGGNNYGYTF. The CDR3 region has the DNA TGTGCCAGCAGTTTTTGGCAGGGGGGAAATAACTATGGCTACACCTTC. The chain couples TRBV27 to TRBJ1-2; 7 bases fit TRBD1. The germline V gene has CDR1 MNHEY and CDR2 SMNVEV (reference sequence). V was pared by 3 bases and J by 1 base, with 8 bases of the junction left unmatched. CDR3 size: 16 residues.

The chain links TRBV6-5 to TRBJ2-4, with a weak D call TRBD2 (6 bases). Per the germline V gene, CDR1 is MNHEY and CDR2 is SVGAGI. Trimming took 6 bases from V and 10 from J, leaving 16 bases between them. This CDR3 region has 13 residues. This CDR3 is CASSSAGRLIQYF. In nucleotides, the CDR3 is TGTGCCAGCAGCAGCGCGGGACGCCTGATTCAGTACTTC.

This chain links TRBV19 with TRBJ1-1, with D unclear. This CDR3 has 14 residues. V lost 10 bases and J 5 bases, leaving 20 bases between the germline ends. From germline, CDR1 is LNHDA and CDR2 SQIVND (reference sequence). The CDR3 DNA sequence: TGTGCCACCTCCCCGCGGGGAGGTTGGACTGAAGCTTTCTTT. Residues: CATSPRGGWTEAFF.

J is TRBJ2-7 and V is TRBV7-2; the D gene is possibly TRBD2 (6 bases). Per germline, CDR1 SGHTA and CDR2 FQGNSA. The CDR3 consists of 14 residues. V was clipped by 0 bases and J by 4 bases, with 10 bases between them. CDR3 sequence (DNA): TGTGCCAGCAGCTTAGCGGGGGGTTCTTACGAGCAGTACTTC. This sequence encodes CASSLAGGSYEQYF. Drawing the rest from reference TRBV7-2 and TRBJ2-7, the complete variable domain is GAGVSQSPSNKVTEKGKDVELRCDPISGHTALYWYRQSLGQGLEFLIYFQGNSAPDKSGLPSDRFSAERTGGSVSTLTIQRTQQEDSAVYLCASSLAGGSYEQYFGPGTRLTVT.

The gene calls are TRBV4-1 and TRBJ2-2; 11 nucleotides match TRBD2. Trimming removed 7 bases from V and 7 bases from J; junction bases left unmatched: 5. The CDR3 is 14 residues long. The V gene's germline CDR1 is MGHRA and CDR2 YSYEKL. Written as DNA, the CDR3 is TGCGCCAGCACTAGGACTAGCGGGTACGGGGAGCTGTTTTTT. As protein: CASTRTSGYGELFF.

This rearrangement joins TRBV27 to TRBJ1-3; D not resolved. V was cut by 5 bases and J by 7 bases, with 18 bases left in between. The length of the CDR3 is 15 residues. Germline CDR1 MNHEY, CDR2 SMNVEV (reference sequence). The CDR3 protein is CASSPRPIAGNTIYF. Here the CDR3 DNA reads TGTGCCAGCAGTCCCCGCCCGATCGCAGGCAACACCATATATTTT.

CDR3 bases: TGTGCCACCAGCAGAGGCGGGACAGGCAATAACTATGGCTACACCTTC. Translated, it gives CATSRGGTGNNYGYTF. This rearrangement joins TRBV15 to TRBJ1-2; 8 bases map to TRBD1. V lost 1 base, J lost 1 base, and 5 bases stayed unmatched. In germline, CDR1 is LNHNV, CDR2 YYDKDF (reference sequence). This CDR3 contains 16 residues.

The V and J genes are TRBV4-1 and TRBJ2-7; perhaps TRBD1 as D (6 bases). Germline-derived CDR1 and CDR2 are MGHRA and YSYEKL. CDR3 length: 16 residues. V was trimmed by 0 bases and J by 1 base, leaving 13 bases between them. The CDR3 protein is CASSQDRTGFSYEQYF. CDR3 nucleotide sequence: TGCGCCAGCAGCCAAGATAGAACAGGGTTTTCCTACGAGCAGTACTTC.

This clone was picked up a small number of times. The rearrangement uses TRBV6-2 or TRBV6-3 and TRBJ2-3; 11 nucleotides line up with TRBD2. V lost 2 bases, J lost 3 bases, and 7 bases stayed unmatched. Germline V gene lookup returns CDR1 MNHEY and CDR2 SVGEGT. CDR3 size: 17 residues. This CDR3 is CASSYTSGGIRTDTQYF. CDR3 nucleotides: TGTGCCAGCAGTTACACTAGCGGGGGAATTCGAACAGATACGCAGTATTTT.